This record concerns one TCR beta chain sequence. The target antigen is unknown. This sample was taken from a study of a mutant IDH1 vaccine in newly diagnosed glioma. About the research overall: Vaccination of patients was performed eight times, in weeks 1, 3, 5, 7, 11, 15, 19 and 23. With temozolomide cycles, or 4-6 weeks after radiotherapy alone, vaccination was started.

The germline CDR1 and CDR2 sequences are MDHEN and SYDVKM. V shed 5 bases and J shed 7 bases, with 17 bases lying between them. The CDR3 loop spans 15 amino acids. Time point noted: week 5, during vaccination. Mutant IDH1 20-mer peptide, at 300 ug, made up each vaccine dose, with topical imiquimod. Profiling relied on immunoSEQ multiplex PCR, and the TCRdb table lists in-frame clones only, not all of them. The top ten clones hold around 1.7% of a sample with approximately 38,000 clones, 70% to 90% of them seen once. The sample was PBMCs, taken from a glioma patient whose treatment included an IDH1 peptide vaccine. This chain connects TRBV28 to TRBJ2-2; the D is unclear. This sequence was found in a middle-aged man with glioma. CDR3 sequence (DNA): TGTGCCAGCAGTCCCCAGCCTCATACAGACGGGGAGCTGTTTTTT. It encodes CASSPQPHTDGELFF.